Below are 6 T cell receptor beta chains sequenced from a single sample in a study of early T cells in non-severe SARS-CoV-2 infection. TCRdb used MiXCR to reprocess the 5' RACE reads, holding one entry per CDR3 protein. The repertoire includes about 110,000 distinct CDR3 sequences, around an eighth of them detected once, and around 2.9% sits in the top ten. The sequencing input was whole blood. These receptors were obtained from an adult who was a healthcare worker with PCR-confirmed SARS-CoV-2 infection or an uninfected control (not recorded which).

The chain uses TRBV4-2 and TRBJ1-2; D unclear. The CDR3 contains 15 residues. Germline V gene lookup returns CDR1 LGHNA and CDR2 YNFKEQ. The V end lost 0 bases, the J end lost 4 bases, and 12 bases lay between the germline ends. CDR3 region: CASSQDPDLLYGYTF. In DNA form, the CDR3 reads TGTGCCAGCAGCCAAGATCCAGACTTGCTCTATGGCTACACCTTC.

The rearrangement uses TRBV4-1 and TRBJ1-2; TRBD1 agrees at 7 bases. Trimming removed 0 bases from V and 8 bases from J; junction bases left unmatched: 12. CDR3 length: 16 residues. Germline V gene lookup returns CDR1 MGHRA and CDR2 YSYEKL. This chain's CDR3 is CASSQETGARAFGYTF. The CDR3 nucleotides are TGCGCCAGCAGCCAAGAAACAGGGGCAAGAGCATTCGGCTACACCTTC.

In its sample, this clonotype was seen many times. CDR3 loop: CSGVQGDYGYTF. The CDR3 DNA is TGCAGCGGGGTGCAGGGAGACTATGGCTACACCTTC. The chain uses TRBV29-1 and TRBJ1-2; tentative D call: TRBD1 (5 bases). CDR3 size: 12 residues. Germline CDR1 is SQVTM and CDR2 is ANQGSEA. V was clipped by 7 bases and J by 3 bases, with 12 bases between them.

This clonotype was found a few times. The chain employs TRBV29-1 and TRBJ2-7; TRBD1 is a possible D gene (6 bases). V lost 4 bases, J lost 2 bases, and 12 bases lay in between. The CDR3 runs to 13 residues. Germline V gives CDR1 SQVTM, CDR2 ANQGSEA. CDR3: CSVGDRLAYEQYF. As DNA, the CDR3 is TGCAGCGTTGGAGACAGGCTAGCCTACGAGCAGTACTTC.

This clonotype was observed a handful of times. J is TRBJ2-2 and V is TRBV5-5; the match to TRBD2 covers 7 bases. The V and J ends lost 4 bases and 5 bases, in that order; junction bases with no gene match: 11. The CDR3 extends over 16 amino acids. Germline CDR1 and CDR2: SGHKS and YYEKEE (reference sequence). DNA of the CDR3: TGTGCCAGCAGCCCTTTGGGGGGGAGTAAAACCGGGGAGCTGTTTTTT. Its protein product is CASSPLGGSKTGELFF.

There are many counts of this clonotype. The chain is built from TRBV30 and TRBJ2-7; TRBD1 matches 10 bases. V was pared by 0 bases and J by 2 bases, with 1 base of the junction left unmatched. Looked up from germline, CDR1 is GTSNPN and CDR2 is SVGIG (reference sequence). The CDR3 has 14 amino acids. CDR3 nucleotides: TGTGCCTGGAGTGTAGGGACAGGGGCCTACGAGCAGTACTTC. It codes for CAWSVGTGAYEQYF. The full variable domain, its missing parts supplied by reference TRBV30 and TRBJ2-7, is SQTIHQWPATLVQPVGSPLSLECTVEGTSNPNLYWYRQAAGRGLQLLFYSVGIGQISSEVPQNLSASRPQDRQFILSSKKLLLSDSGFYLCAWSVGTGAYEQYFGPGTRLTVT.